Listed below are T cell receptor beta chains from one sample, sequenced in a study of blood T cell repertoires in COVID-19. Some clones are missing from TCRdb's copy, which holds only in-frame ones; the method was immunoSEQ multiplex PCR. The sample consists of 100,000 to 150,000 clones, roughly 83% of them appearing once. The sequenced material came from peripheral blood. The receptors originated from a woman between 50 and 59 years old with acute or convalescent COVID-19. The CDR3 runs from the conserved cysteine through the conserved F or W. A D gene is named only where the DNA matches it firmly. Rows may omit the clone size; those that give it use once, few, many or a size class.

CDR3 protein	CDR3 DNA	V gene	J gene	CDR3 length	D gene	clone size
CASRTTGVDSPLHF	TGTGCCAGTAGGACGACAGGGGTCGATTCACCCCTCCACTTT	TRBV19	TRBJ1-6	14	TRBD1	few
CASSMQLNTGELFF	TGTGCCAGTAGTATGCAACTGAACACCGGGGAGCTGTTTTTT	TRBV19	TRBJ2-2	14	-	-
CATSDHGQGRDTQYF	TGTGCCACCAGTGATCATGGACAGGGCCGAGATACGCAGTATTTT	TRBV24-1	TRBJ2-3	15	TRBD1	-
CASGTGSTDTQYF	TGTGCCAGTGGGACAGGGAGCACAGATACGCAGTATTTT	TRBV6-5	TRBJ2-3	13	TRBD1	-
CASSYGPHGYTF	TGTGCCAGCAGTTACGGCCCGCATGGCTACACCTTC	TRBV6-5	TRBJ1-2	12	-	-
CASSYHTTGTKYEQYF	TGTGCCAGCAGTTACCACACTACCGGGACAAAATACGAGCAGTACTTC	TRBV6-6	TRBJ2-7	16	-	-
CASSEVERGTYEQYF	TGTGCCAGCAGTGAAGTGGAGCGGGGTACCTACGAGCAGTACTTC	TRBV2	TRBJ2-7	15	TRBD2	-
CAWSVGLMRGPNPKSTDTQYF	TGTGCCTGGAGTGTTGGGTTAATGCGGGGGCCCAATCCGAAAAGCACAGATACGCAGTATTTT	TRBV30	TRBJ2-3	21	-	-
CSVRTGSTDTQYF	TGCAGCGTTAGGACAGGGAGCACAGATACGCAGTATTTT	TRBV29-1	TRBJ2-3	13	TRBD1	-
CASSESGQIYEQYF	TGTGCCAGCAGTGAATCCGGACAGATTTACGAGCAGTACTTC	TRBV25-1	TRBJ2-7	14	-	-
CASRQSGQGYTEAFF	TGTGCCAGCCGTCAATCCGGACAGGGTTACACTGAAGCTTTCTTT	TRBV6-5	TRBJ1-1	15	TRBD1	-
CASSLQDREVYEQYF	TGCGCCAGCAGCCTTCAAGACAGGGAAGTATACGAGCAGTACTTC	TRBV4-1	TRBJ2-7	15	TRBD1	-
CASSLSNYEQYF	TGTGCCAGCAGCTTGTCTAACTACGAGCAGTACTTC	TRBV5-5	TRBJ2-7	12	-	-
CASTSGGIFNEQFF	TGTGCCAGCACCTCAGGGGGGATTTTCAATGAGCAGTTCTTC	TRBV27	TRBJ2-1	14	-	once
CAWSTGAASPLHF	TGTGCCTGGAGTACAGGGGCGGCTTCACCCCTCCACTTT	TRBV30	TRBJ1-6	13	TRBD1	-
CASYGTGSSPLHF	TGTGCCAGCTACGGGACAGGTTCTTCACCCCTCCACTTT	TRBV2	TRBJ1-6	13	TRBD1	-
CASSSWDRVKGEQYF	TGTGCCAGCAGCTCCTGGGACAGGGTGAAGGGGGAGCAGTACTTC	TRBV3-1/TRBV3-2	TRBJ2-7	15	TRBD1	-
CASREGVYEQYF	TGTGCCAGCAGGGAAGGGGTCTACGAGCAGTACTTC	TRBV6-6	TRBJ2-7	12	-	few
CASIVITYEQYF	TGCGCTTCTATTGTGATAACCTACGAGCAGTACTTC	TRBV4-1	TRBJ2-7	12	-	few
CASGTRNYEQYF	TGTGCCAGCGGGACTAGAAACTACGAGCAGTACTTC	TRBV6-5	TRBJ2-7	12	TRBD2	-
CASSQRDRGSPLHF	TGTGCCAGCAGCCAACGGGACAGGGGCTCACCCCTCCACTTT	TRBV3-1/TRBV3-2	TRBJ1-6	14	TRBD1	few
CASSEAGSGIQYF	TGTGCCAGCAGTGAAGCAGGCTCAGGCATTCAGTACTTC	TRBV6-1	TRBJ2-4	13	-	-
CASSQDLAGAYNEQFF	TGCGCCAGCAGCCAAGATCTAGCGGGGGCCTACAATGAGCAGTTCTTC	TRBV4-1	TRBJ2-1	16	TRBD2	-
CASSLDGTANYGYTF	TGTGCCAGCAGCTTAGACGGGACAGCTAACTATGGCTACACCTTC	TRBV7-8	TRBJ1-2	15	TRBD1	-
CASEQGAGGYTF	TGTGCCAGCGAGCAGGGGGCAGGGGGCTACACCTTC	TRBV6-5	TRBJ1-2	12	TRBD1	once
CASSQDSRADYGYTF	TGTGCCAGCAGCCAAGATTCCAGGGCTGACTATGGCTACACCTTC	TRBV3-1/TRBV3-2	TRBJ1-2	15	-	-
CASRSGTLITEAFF	TGTGCCAGTAGATCCGGGACATTGATCACTGAAGCTTTCTTT	TRBV19	TRBJ1-1	14	-	-
CSADRGEDEAFF	TGCAGCGCGGACAGGGGAGAAGATGAAGCTTTCTTT	TRBV29-1	TRBJ1-1	12	TRBD1	-
CASSPAGGYNSPLHF	TGTGCCAGCAGTCCCGCGGGGGGGTATAATTCACCCCTCCACTTT	TRBV27	TRBJ1-6	15	-	-
CSVGSGTASNQPQHF	TGCAGCGTTGGATCCGGGACAGCCTCGAATCAGCCCCAGCATTTT	TRBV29-1	TRBJ1-5	15	TRBD1	-
CASSLNQGSEQYF	TGTGCCAGCAGCCTAAACCAGGGATCCGAGCAGTACTTC	TRBV3-1/TRBV3-2	TRBJ2-7	13	-	-
CASSPLPGGHSYEQYF	TGTGCCAGCAGCCCCCTCCCGGGGGGTCACTCCTACGAGCAGTACTTC	TRBV7-8	TRBJ2-7	16	TRBD2	-
CASSPETGANYGYTF	TGTGCCAGCTCACCAGAGACAGGAGCCAACTATGGCTACACCTTC	TRBV18	TRBJ1-2	15	-	-
CASKGQGVDNEQFF	TGCGCCAGTAAAGGACAGGGTGTAGACAATGAGCAGTTCTTC	TRBV5-1	TRBJ2-1	14	TRBD1	-
CASSLRQGVKYEQYF	TGTGCCAGCAGCTTGAGGCAGGGGGTCAAGTACGAGCAGTACTTC	TRBV5-5	TRBJ2-7	15	TRBD1	-
CASSPLPRPENEQFF	TGTGCCAGCAGTCCCTTGCCTCGGCCGGAGAATGAGCAGTTCTTC	TRBV27	TRBJ2-1	15	-	-
CASSFDKYNEQFF	TGTGCCAGCAGTTTCGACAAATACAATGAGCAGTTCTTC	TRBV12-3/TRBV12-4	TRBJ2-1	13	-	-
CASSQVPGSQETQYF	TGTGCCAGCAGCCAAGTACCGGGGTCACAAGAGACCCAGTACTTC	TRBV3-1/TRBV3-2	TRBJ2-5	15	-	-
CATGPGGHTDTQYF	TGTGCCACTGGCCCGGGGGGCCACACAGATACGCAGTATTTT	TRBV19	TRBJ2-3	14	-	-
CSASSRLAGASYNEQFF	TGCAGTGCTAGTAGTCGACTAGCGGGGGCTTCCTACAATGAGCAGTTCTTC	TRBV20-1	TRBJ2-1	17	TRBD2	-
CSTGAYSNQPQHF	TGTTCTACAGGGGCCTATAGCAATCAGCCCCAGCATTTT	TRBV6-5	TRBJ1-5	13	TRBD1	medium-sized
CASSRTRGSLEVTQYF	TGTGCCAGCAGCCGAACCAGGGGTTCCCTGGAGGTGACCCAGTACTTC	TRBV28	TRBJ2-5	16	-	once
CASSQGSENYGYTF	TGTGCCAGCAGCCAAGGTAGTGAGAACTATGGCTACACCTTC	TRBV3-1/TRBV3-2	TRBJ1-2	14	-	-
CTSSYPGTTNEQFF	TGCACCAGCAGCTATCCCGGGACTACCAATGAGCAGTTCTTC	TRBV5-1	TRBJ2-1	14	TRBD2	-